A single T cell receptor beta chain is shown here with its context. Its antigen is as yet unknown. Germline CDR1 is SQVTM and CDR2 is ANQGSEA. V was trimmed by 8 bases and J by 2 bases, leaving 12 bases between them. This CDR3 is built from 13 residues. There were likely unrecorded immune exposures, though donors were nominally healthy when sampled. These data originate in a study of cytomegalovirus exposure and HLA in healthy donors. Regarding the study as a whole: Several top significant clusters appeared, in a later analysis, to be linked to common viral pathogens.

13 Jbeta primers and 60 Vbeta primers were used for the PCR. Method: immunoSEQ multiplex PCR; TCRdb's copy keeps in-frame clones and lacks some. This table has roughly 200,000 clones, approximately 70% appearing once. The chain is built from TRBV29-1 and TRBJ2-2; possible D gene TRBD1, 5 bases. Sequencing was performed on PBMCs. The sequence derives from a man between 40 and 49 years old in good health and CMV-seropositive. The CDR3 region is CSIVRDNTGELFF. CDR3 nucleotide sequence: TGCAGCATTGTCAGGGATAACACCGGGGAGCTGTTTTTT.